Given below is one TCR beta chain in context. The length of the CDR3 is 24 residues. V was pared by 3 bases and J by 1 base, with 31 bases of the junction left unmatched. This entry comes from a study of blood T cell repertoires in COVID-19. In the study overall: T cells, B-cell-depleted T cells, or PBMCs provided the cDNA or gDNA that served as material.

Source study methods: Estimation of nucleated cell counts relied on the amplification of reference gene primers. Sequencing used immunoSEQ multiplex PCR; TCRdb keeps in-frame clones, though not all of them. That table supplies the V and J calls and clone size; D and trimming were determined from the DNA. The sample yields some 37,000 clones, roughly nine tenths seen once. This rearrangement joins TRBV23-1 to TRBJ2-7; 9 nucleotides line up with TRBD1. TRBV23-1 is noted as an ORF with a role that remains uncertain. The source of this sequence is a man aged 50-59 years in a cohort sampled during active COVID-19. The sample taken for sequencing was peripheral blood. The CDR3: CASSHSRDRAPPRVPSILSYEQYF. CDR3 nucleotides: TGCGCCAGCAGTCATTCCCGGGACAGGGCTCCCCCGAGGGTCCCGAGCATATTGTCCTACGAGCAGTACTTC.